This T cell receptor (beta chain) comes out of a study of OX40 agonist ivuxolimab in advanced cancers. Sequenced by immunoSEQ multiplex PCR; TCRdb stores in-frame clones only, minus some. The table records about 41,000 clones, 85% of them present only once. The CDR3 consists of 13 residues. Trimming shortened V by 0 bases and J by 7 bases, and 7 bases separated the two germline ends. In germline, CDR1 is SGHRS, CDR2 YFSETQ. The chain is built from TRBV5-1 and TRBJ1-4, with D unclear. This TCR was sampled from an adult with an advanced solid tumor such as melanoma, head and neck, liver or kidney cancer. The specimen was CD4+ or CD8+ T cells sorted from blood, collected in a trial of the OX40 agonist ivuxolimab. This CDR3 is CASSLVNGEKLFF. The CDR3 bases are TGCGCCAGCAGCTTGGTTAACGGTGAAAAACTGTTTTTT.